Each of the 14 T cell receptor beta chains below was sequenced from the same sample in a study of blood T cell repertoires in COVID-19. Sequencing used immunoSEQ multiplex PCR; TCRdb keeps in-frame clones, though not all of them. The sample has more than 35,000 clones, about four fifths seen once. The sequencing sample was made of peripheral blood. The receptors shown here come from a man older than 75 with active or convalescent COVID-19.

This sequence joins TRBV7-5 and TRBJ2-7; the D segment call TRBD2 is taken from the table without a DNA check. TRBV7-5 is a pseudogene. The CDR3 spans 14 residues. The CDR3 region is CARSAGRESDEQYF. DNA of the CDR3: TGTGCCAGAAGCGCGGGGCGGGAGTCCGACGAGCAGTACTTC.

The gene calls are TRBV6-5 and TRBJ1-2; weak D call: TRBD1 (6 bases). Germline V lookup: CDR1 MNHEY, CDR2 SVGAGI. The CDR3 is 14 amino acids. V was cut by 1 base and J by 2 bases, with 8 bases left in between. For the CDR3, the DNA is TGTGCCAGCAGTTACTGGCAGGGGAACTATGGCTACACCTTC. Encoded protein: CASSYWQGNYGYTF.

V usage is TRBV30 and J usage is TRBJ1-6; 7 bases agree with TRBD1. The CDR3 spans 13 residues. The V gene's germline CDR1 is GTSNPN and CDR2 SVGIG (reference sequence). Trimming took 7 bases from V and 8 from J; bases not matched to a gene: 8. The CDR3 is CASDGTGDSPLHF. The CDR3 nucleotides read TGTGCCTCCGACGGTACAGGGGATTCACCCCTCCACTTT.

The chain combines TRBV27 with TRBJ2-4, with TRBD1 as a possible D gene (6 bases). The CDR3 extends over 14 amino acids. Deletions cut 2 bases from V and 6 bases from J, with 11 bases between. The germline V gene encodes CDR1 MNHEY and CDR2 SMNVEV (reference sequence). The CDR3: CASSLRTDGNIQYF. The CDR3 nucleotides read TGTGCCAGCAGTTTAAGGACAGATGGAAACATTCAGTACTTC.

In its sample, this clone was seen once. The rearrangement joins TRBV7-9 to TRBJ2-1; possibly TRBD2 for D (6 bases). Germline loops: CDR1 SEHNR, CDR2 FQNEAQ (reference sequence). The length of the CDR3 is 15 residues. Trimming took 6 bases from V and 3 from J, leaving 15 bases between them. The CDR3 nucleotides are TGTGCCAGCAGTTCCCCGGGACTTCACTACAATGAGCAGTTCTTC. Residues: CASSSPGLHYNEQFF.

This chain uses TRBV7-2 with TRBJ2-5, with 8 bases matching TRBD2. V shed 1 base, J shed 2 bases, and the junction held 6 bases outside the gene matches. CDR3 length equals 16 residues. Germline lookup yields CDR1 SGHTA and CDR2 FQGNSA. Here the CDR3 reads CASSLVGSGAQETQYF. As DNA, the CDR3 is TGTGCCAGCAGCTTAGTGGGTAGCGGGGCTCAAGAGACCCAGTACTTC.

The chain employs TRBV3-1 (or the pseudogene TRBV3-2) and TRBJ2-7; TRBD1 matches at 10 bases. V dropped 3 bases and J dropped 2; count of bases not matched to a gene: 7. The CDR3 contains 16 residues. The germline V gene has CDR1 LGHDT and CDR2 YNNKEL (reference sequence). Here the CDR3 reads CASSHGPGQGTYEQYF. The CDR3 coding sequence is TGTGCCAGCAGCCACGGGCCGGGACAGGGGACCTACGAGCAGTACTTC.

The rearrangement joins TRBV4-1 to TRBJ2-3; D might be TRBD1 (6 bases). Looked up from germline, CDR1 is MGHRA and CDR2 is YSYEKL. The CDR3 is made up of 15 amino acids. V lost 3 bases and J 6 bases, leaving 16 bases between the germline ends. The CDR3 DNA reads TGCGCCAGCAGCCATAAGGACAGCCTGCGGGATACGCAGTATTTT. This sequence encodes CASSHKDSLRDTQYF.

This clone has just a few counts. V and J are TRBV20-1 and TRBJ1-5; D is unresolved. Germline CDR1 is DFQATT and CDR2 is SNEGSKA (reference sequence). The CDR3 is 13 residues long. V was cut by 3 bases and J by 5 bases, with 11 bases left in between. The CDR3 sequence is CSASAGEYQPQHF. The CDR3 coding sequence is TGCAGTGCTAGTGCAGGCGAGTATCAGCCCCAGCATTTT.

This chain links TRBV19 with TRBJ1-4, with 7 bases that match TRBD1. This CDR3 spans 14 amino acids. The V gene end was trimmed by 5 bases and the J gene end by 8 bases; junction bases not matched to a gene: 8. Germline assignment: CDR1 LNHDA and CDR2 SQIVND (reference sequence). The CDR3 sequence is CASSYRGADEKLFF. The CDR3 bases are TGTGCCAGTAGTTACAGGGGAGCGGACGAAAAACTGTTTTTT.

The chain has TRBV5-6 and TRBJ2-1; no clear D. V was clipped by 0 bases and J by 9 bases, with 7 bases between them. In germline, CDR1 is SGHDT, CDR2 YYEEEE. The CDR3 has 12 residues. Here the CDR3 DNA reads TGTGCCAGCAGCTTGGGAGCGACTGAGCAGTTCTTC. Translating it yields CASSLGATEQFF.

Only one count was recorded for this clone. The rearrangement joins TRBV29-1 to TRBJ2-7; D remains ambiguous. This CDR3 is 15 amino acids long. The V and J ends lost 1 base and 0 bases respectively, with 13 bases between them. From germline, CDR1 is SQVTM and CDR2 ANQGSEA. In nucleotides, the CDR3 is TGCAGCGTTGAAGTGAGGTCCAAGAGCTCCTACGAGCAGTACTTC. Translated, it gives CSVEVRSKSSYEQYF.

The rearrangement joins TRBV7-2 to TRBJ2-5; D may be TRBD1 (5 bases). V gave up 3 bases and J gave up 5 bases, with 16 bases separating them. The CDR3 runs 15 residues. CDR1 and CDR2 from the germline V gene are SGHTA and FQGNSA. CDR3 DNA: TGTGCCAGCAGCTTGCTCGGGCAGGGAAGGGAGACCCAGTACTTC. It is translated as CASSLLGQGRETQYF.

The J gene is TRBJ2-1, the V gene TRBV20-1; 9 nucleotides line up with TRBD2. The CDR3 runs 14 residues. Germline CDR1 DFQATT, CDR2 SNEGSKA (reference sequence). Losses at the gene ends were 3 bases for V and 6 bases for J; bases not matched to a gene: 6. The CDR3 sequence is CSASMASGVNEQFF. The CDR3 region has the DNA TGCAGTGCTAGTATGGCTAGCGGGGTCAATGAGCAGTTCTTC.